This paragraph reports one TCR beta chain. The CDR3 sequence is 18 residues long. Losses at the gene ends were 6 bases for V and 9 bases for J; bases not matched to a gene: 23. PCR involved 60 Vbeta and 13 Jbeta primers. The protocol was immunoSEQ multiplex PCR, while the TCRdb copy is restricted to in-frame clones and leaves out a portion. The sample has roughly 98,000 clones, about 77% seen once; the top ten hold 3% to 3.5%. This entry comes from a study of cytomegalovirus exposure and HLA in healthy donors. V gene TRBV23-1 combines with J gene TRBJ2-5; 9 bases map to TRBD2. TRBV23-1 is designated an ORF whose function remains uncertain. Sequencing was performed on PBMCs. The source of this sequence is a man aged 40-55 years in good health and CMV-seronegative. The CDR3: CASRLGLALSGAHRAQYF. CDR3 coding DNA: TGCGCCAGCAGGCTGGGACTAGCTTTGTCTGGGGCGCATCGCGCCCAGTACTTC.